This T cell receptor beta chain was documented in a study of PD-L1 blockade in urothelial cancer. Trimming cost V 4 bases and J 1 base, with 13 bases left between them. The CDR3 runs to 15 residues. The V gene's germline CDR1 is SGHVS and CDR2 FQNEAQ. Using immunoSEQ multiplex PCR, the repertoire was profiled, and TCRdb retains in-frame clones only, with some absent. Here the sample spans 70,000 or so clones, 85% to 90% being singletons. The J gene is TRBJ1-1, the V gene TRBV7-8; D is perhaps TRBD1 (5 bases). Sequenced material: PBMCs, taken around atezolizumab (anti-PD-L1) treatment. This clonotype was sampled from a man between 60 and 70 years old with urothelial cancer. CDR3 loop: CASSSQNTGNTEAFF. The CDR3 DNA reads as TGTGCCAGCAGCTCACAGAATACAGGGAACACTGAAGCTTTCTTT.